This is a list of T cell receptor beta chains from one sample in a study of OX40 agonist ivuxolimab in advanced cancers. The method was immunoSEQ multiplex PCR; TCRdb's version includes in-frame clones alone and lacks a portion of them. This sample has 35,000 to 45,000 clones, with around 87% found just once. The sequencing here drew on CD4+ or CD8+ T cells sorted from blood, taken in a trial of the OX40 agonist ivuxolimab. The receptors were sampled from an adult with an advanced solid tumor such as melanoma, head and neck, liver or kidney cancer. Both conserved end residues are part of each CDR3. The D gene is left open where the match is weak. Size is omitted from some rows. Given values are once, few, many or a class for expanded clones.

v_gene	d_gene	abundance	j_gene	CDR3nt	CDR3aa
TRBV6-6	TRBD2	NA	TRBJ2-1	TGTGCCAGCAGTAAAACTAGCGGGAGGGGCTATGAGCAGTTCTTC	CASSKTSGRGYEQFF
TRBV19	NA	NA	TRBJ2-7	TGTGCCAGTAGTCCGCCAGAGGGTTACGAGCAGTACTTC	CASSPPEGYEQYF
TRBV7-3	NA	NA	TRBJ1-1	TGTGCCAGCAGCCTATCCCCGAGCCCACTGCACACTGAAGCTTTCTTT	CASSLSPSPLHTEAFF
TRBV7-3	NA	NA	TRBJ2-5	TGTGCCAGCAGCCGGGGACCTGAAGAGACCCAGTACTTC	CASSRGPEETQYF
TRBV9	TRBD2	few	TRBJ2-1	TGTGCCAGCAGCTCTCGGACTAGCGGACACAATGAGCAGTTCTTC	CASSSRTSGHNEQFF
TRBV27	NA	NA	TRBJ2-1	TGTGCCAGCAGTTTTGGGGGTGCTGAGCAGTTCTTC	CASSFGGAEQFF
TRBV5-8	TRBD1	NA	TRBJ2-7	TGTGCCAGCAGCAGCAGGGACAGGACCTCCTACGAGCAGTACTTC	CASSSRDRTSYEQYF
TRBV6-1	NA	NA	TRBJ1-2	TGTGCCAGCAGGACAGGTTCGCATGGCTACACCTTC	CASRTGSHGYTF
TRBV7-9	TRBD2	NA	TRBJ2-7	TGTGCCAGCAGCCCTACCAGCGGGAGAAACCCCTACGAGCAGTACTTC	CASSPTSGRNPYEQYF
TRBV5-4	NA	NA	TRBJ1-1	TGTGCCAGCAGCTTGGCCCAGGGGAACACTGAAGCTTTCTTT	CASSLAQGNTEAFF
TRBV29-1	NA	NA	TRBJ2-5	TGCAGCTCCGTGACAGGAGAGACCCAGTACTTC	CSSVTGETQYF
TRBV6-1	NA	once	TRBJ2-3	TGTGCCAGCATCGGGCTGTCAGATACGCAGTATTTT	CASIGLSDTQYF
TRBV6-6	TRBD1	NA	TRBJ1-1	TGTGCCAGCAGATCCACAGGGGGCGCGGGAGGCACTGAAGCTTTCTTT	CASRSTGGAGGTEAFF
TRBV25-1	NA	NA	TRBJ2-1	TGTGCCAGCAGTGAAAGCGAATCGTGGAGCTCCTACAATGAGCAGTTCTTC	CASSESESWSSYNEQFF
TRBV28	NA	once	TRBJ1-2	TGTGCCAGCAGTTTACTAAGGGAATATGGCTACACCTTC	CASSLLREYGYTF
TRBV15	NA	once	TRBJ1-3	TGTGCCACCAGCAGAGATGGGGGGCGCGGGACCATATATTTT	CATSRDGGRGTIYF
TRBV11-3	NA	NA	TRBJ2-5	TGTGCCAGCAGCTTGGGAGGACAAGAGACCCAGTACTTC	CASSLGGQETQYF
TRBV4-1	NA	NA	TRBJ2-4	TGCGCCAGCAGCCAACAGGGGCCAGCCAAAAACATTCAGTACTTC	CASSQQGPAKNIQYF
TRBV27	NA	NA	TRBJ1-1	TGTGCCAGCAGACTATACATGGGCACTGAAGCTTTCTTT	CASRLYMGTEAFF
TRBV19	NA	NA	TRBJ1-1	TGTGCCAGTAGTCCTTTCGGACTTTTGAACACTGAAGCTTTCTTT	CASSPFGLLNTEAFF